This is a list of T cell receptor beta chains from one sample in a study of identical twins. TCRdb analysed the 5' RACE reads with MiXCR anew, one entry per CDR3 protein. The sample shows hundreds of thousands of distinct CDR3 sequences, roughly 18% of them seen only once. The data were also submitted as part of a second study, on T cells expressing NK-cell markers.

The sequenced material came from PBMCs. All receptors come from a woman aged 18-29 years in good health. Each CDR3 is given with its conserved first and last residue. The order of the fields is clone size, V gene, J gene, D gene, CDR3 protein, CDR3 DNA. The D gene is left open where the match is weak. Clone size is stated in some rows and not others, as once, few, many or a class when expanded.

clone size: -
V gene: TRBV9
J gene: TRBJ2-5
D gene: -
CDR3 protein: CASSVVATEGTQYF
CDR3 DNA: TGTGCCAGCAGCGTAGTTGCTACCGAAGGGACCCAGTACTTC

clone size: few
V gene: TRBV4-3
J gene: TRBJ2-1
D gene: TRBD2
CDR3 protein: CASSQGSSGRWIAEQFF
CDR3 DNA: TGCGCCAGCAGCCAGGGGTCTAGCGGGAGGTGGATCGCTGAGCAGTTCTTC

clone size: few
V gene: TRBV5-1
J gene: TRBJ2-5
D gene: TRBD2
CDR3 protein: CASSWTSGTPETQYF
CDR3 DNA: TGCGCCAGCAGCTGGACTAGCGGGACCCCAGAGACCCAGTACTTC

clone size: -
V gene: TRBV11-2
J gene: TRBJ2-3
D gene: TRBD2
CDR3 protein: CASSSVAGTVDTQYF
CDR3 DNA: TGTGCCAGCAGCTCCGTAGCGGGGACGGTAGATACGCAGTATTTT

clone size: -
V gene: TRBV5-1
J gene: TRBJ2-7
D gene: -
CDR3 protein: CASSLGQGGNEQYF
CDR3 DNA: TGCGCCAGCAGCTTGGGACAGGGCGGGAACGAGCAGTACTTC

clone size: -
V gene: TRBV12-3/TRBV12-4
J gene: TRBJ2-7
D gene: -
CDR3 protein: CASSLLPLTYEQYF
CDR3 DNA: TGTGCCAGCAGTTTATTGCCTCTTACCTACGAGCAGTACTTC

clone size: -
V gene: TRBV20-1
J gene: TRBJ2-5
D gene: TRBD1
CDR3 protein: CSAGRRDSQETQYF
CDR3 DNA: TGCAGTGCTGGTCGACGGGACAGCCAAGAGACCCAGTACTTC

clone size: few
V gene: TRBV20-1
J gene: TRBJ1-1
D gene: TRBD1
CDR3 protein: CSALRTGLNTEAFF
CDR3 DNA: TGCAGTGCTTTAAGGACAGGGCTGAACACTGAAGCTTTCTTT

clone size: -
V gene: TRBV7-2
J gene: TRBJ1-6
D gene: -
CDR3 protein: CASSDLLYSPLHF
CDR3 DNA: TGTGCCAGCAGCGATCTCCTCTATTCACCCCTCCACTTT

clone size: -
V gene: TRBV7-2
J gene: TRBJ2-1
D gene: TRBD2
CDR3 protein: CASSLVAGVEQFF
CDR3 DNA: TGTGCCAGCAGCTTAGTAGCGGGGGTTGAGCAGTTCTTC

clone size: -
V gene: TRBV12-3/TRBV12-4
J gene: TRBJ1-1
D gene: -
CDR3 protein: CASCGEAYTEAFF
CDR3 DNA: TGTGCCAGCTGTGGGGAAGCGTACACTGAAGCTTTCTTT

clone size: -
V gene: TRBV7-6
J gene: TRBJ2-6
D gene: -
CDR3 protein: CASSRTWGSGANVLTF
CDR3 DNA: TGTGCCAGCAGCCGAACCTGGGGGTCAGGGGCCAACGTCCTGACTTTC

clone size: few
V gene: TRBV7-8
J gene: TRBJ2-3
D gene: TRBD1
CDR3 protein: CASNPGGGYTDTQYF
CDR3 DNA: TGTGCCAGCAATCCAGGGGGCGGCTACACAGATACGCAGTATTTT

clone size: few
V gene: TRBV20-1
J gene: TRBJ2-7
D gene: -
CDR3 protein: CSVGRAYEQYF
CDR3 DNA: TGCAGTGTCGGACGGGCCTACGAGCAGTACTTC

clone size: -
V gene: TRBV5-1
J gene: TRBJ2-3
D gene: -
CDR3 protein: CASSLGAGTNTDTQYF
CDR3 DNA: TGCGCCAGCAGCTTGGGAGCCGGGACGAACACAGATACGCAGTATTTT

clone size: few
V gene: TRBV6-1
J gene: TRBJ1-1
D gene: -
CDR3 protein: CASSESPGWVITEAFF
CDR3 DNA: TGTGCCAGCAGTGAATCGCCGGGATGGGTGATCACTGAAGCTTTCTTT

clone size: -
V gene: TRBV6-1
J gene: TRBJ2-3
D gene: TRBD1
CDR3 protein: CASGRGQILTDTQYF
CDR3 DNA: TGTGCCAGCGGACGGGGACAGATCCTCACAGATACGCAGTATTTT

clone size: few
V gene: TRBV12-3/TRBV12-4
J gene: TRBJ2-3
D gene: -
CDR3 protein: CASRGRTSTDTQYF
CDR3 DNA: TGTGCCAGCAGAGGACGGACTAGCACAGATACGCAGTATTTT

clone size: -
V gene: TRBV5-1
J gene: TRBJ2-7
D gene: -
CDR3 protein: CASSTHYSMDF
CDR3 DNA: TGCGCCAGCAGCACCCATTACTCGATGGATTTC

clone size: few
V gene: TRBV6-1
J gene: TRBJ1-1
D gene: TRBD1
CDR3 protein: CASRSGQGLGVTEAFF
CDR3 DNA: TGTGCCAGCAGATCGGGACAGGGGCTGGGGGTGACTGAAGCTTTCTTT

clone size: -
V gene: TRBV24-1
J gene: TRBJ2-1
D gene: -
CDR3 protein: CATSDFPSGSYNEQFF
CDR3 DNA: TGTGCCACCAGTGATTTCCCCAGCGGCTCCTACAATGAGCAGTTCTTC

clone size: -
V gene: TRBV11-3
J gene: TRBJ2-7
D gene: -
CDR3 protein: CASSLHPYEQYF
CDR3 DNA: TGTGCCAGCAGCTTACACCCCTACGAGCAGTACTTC

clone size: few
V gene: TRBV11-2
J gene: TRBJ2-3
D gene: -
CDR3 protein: CASSLDRSSASTDTQYF
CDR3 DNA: TGTGCCAGCAGCTTAGATCGGAGTTCGGCTAGCACAGATACGCAGTATTTT

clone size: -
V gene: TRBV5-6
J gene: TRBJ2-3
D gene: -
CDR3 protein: CASSSIDWGDTQYF
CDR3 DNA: TGTGCCAGCAGCTCCATTGACTGGGGGGATACGCAGTATTTT

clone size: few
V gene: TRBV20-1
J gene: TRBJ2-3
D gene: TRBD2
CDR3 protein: CSARDSGRGQADTQYF
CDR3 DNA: TGCAGTGCTCGCGATAGCGGGAGGGGACAGGCAGATACGCAGTATTTT

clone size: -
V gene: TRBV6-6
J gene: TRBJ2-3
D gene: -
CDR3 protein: CASTHQKADTQYF
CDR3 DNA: TGTGCCAGCACTCACCAAAAGGCTGATACGCAGTATTTT

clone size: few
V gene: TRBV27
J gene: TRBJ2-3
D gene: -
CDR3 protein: CASSPVPGRDWITDTQYF
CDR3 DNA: TGTGCCAGCAGTCCGGTACCGGGACGAGATTGGATCACAGATACGCAGTATTTT

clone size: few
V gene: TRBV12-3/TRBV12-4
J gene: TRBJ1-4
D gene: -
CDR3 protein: CASKPGVATNEKLFF
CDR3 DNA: TGTGCCAGCAAACCAGGGGTTGCAACTAATGAAAAACTGTTTTTT

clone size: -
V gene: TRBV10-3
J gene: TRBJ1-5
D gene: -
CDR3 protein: CAISEDRRGSQHF
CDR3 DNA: TGTGCCATCAGTGAGGATCGTAGGGGGTCCCAGCATTTT

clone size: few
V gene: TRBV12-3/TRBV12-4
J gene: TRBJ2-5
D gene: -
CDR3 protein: CASSLGTGTLGETQYF
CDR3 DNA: TGTGCCAGCAGTTTGGGAACCGGGACCTTGGGTGAGACCCAGTACTTC

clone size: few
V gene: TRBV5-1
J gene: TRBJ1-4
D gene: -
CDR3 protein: CASSSGRVNDEKLFF
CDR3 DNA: TGCGCCAGCAGCTCCGGCCGGGTGAATGATGAAAAACTGTTTTTT

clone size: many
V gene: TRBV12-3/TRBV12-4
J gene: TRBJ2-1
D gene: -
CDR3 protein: CASNLGGSHNEQFF
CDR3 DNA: TGTGCCAGCAACTTAGGGGGGTCCCACAATGAGCAGTTCTTC

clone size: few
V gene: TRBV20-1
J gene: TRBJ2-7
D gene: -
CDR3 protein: CSARVGRFYEQYF
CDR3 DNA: TGCAGTGCTAGAGTCGGACGGTTTTACGAGCAGTACTTC

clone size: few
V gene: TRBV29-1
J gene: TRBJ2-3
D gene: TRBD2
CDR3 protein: CSVGWTSGGSTDTQYF
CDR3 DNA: TGCAGCGTCGGCTGGACTAGCGGGGGGAGCACAGATACGCAGTATTTT

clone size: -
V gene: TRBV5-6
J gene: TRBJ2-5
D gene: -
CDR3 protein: CASSLSEKRQETQYF
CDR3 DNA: TGTGCCAGCAGCTTGTCGGAGAAGAGACAAGAGACCCAGTACTTC

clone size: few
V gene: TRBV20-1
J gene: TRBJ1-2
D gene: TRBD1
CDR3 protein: CSSWAGQGDFGYGYTF
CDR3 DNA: TGCAGCAGCTGGGCGGGACAGGGGGATTTTGGCTATGGCTACACCTTC

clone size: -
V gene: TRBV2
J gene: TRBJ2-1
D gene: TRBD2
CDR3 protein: CAIRLAGGGNEQFF
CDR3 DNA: TGTGCCATCCGACTAGCGGGGGGCGGAAATGAGCAGTTCTTC

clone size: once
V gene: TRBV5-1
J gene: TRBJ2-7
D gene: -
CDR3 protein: CASSFLSPSHSYEQYF
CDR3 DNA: TGCGCCAGCAGCTTTCTCTCTCCGTCACATTCCTACGAGCAGTACTTC

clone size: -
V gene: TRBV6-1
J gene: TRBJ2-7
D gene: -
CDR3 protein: CASTRRRRRYEQYF
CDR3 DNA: TGTGCCAGCACTCGCCGGCGTCGTCGCTACGAGCAGTACTTC

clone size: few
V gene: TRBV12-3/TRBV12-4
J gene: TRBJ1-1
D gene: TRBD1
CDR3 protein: CASNERTGEVGTEAFF
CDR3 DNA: TGTGCCAGCAACGAACGGACAGGGGAGGTCGGCACTGAAGCTTTCTTT

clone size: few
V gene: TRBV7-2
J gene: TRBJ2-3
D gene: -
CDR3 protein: CASSFPKGDTQYF
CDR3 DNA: TGTGCCAGCAGCTTTCCTAAGGGAGATACGCAGTATTTT

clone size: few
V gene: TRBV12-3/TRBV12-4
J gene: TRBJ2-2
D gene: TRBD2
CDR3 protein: CASSLALAGANTGELFF
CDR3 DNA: TGTGCCAGCAGTTTAGCGCTAGCGGGGGCGAACACCGGGGAGCTGTTTTTT

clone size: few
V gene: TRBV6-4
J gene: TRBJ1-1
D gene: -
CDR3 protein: CASSDREGLEAFF
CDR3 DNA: TGTGCCAGCAGTGATCGGGAGGGTCTTGAAGCTTTCTTT

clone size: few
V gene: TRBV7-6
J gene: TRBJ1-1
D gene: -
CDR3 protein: CASSPGGAYTEAFF
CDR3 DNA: TGTGCCAGCAGCCCCGGGGGCGCGTACACTGAAGCTTTCTTT

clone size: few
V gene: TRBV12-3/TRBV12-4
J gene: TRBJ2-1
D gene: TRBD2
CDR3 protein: CASRLRGGTYNEQFF
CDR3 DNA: TGTGCCAGCAGACTACGGGGGGGAACCTACAATGAGCAGTTCTTC

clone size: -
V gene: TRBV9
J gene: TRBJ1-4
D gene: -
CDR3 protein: CASSVMGSTNEKLFF
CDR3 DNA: TGTGCCAGCAGCGTAATGGGATCAACTAATGAAAAACTGTTTTTT

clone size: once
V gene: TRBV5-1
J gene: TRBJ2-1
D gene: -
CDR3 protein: CASSWGQENNERFF
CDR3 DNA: TGCGCCAGCAGCTGGGGACAAGAAAACAATGAGCGGTTCTTC

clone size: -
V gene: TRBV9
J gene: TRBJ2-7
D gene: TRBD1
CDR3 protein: CASSVGTGNEQYF
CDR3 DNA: TGTGCCAGCAGCGTAGGGACAGGGAACGAGCAGTACTTC

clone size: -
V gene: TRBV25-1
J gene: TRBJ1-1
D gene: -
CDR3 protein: CASSNRGGDTEAFF
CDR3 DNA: TGTGCCAGCAGTAATCGAGGAGGGGACACTGAAGCTTTCTTT

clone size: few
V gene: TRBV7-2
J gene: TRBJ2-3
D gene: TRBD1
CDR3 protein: CASSQQGAMTDTQYF
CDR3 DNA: TGTGCCAGCAGCCAACAGGGGGCTATGACAGATACGCAGTATTTT

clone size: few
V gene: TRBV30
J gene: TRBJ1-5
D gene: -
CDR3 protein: CAWSVDQADQPQHF
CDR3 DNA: TGTGCCTGGAGTGTAGACCAGGCTGATCAGCCCCAGCATTTT

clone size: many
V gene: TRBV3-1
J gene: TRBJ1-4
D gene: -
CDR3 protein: CASSQTDTDNEKLFF
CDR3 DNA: TGTGCCAGCAGCCAAACGGACACCGATAATGAAAAACTGTTTTTT

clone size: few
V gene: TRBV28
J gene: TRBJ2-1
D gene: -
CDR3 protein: CASNSAGGNNEQFF
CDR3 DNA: TGTGCCAGCAATTCGGCAGGGGGGAACAATGAGCAGTTCTTC

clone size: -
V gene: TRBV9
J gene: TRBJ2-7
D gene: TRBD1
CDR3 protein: CASSFRTGTGITEQYF
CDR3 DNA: TGTGCCAGCAGCTTTCGAACCGGGACAGGGATTACCGAGCAGTACTTC

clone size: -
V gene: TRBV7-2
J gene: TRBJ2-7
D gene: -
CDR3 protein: CASSRPMPYAYEQYF
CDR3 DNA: TGTGCCAGCAGCCGCCCTATGCCCTACGCCTACGAGCAGTACTTC

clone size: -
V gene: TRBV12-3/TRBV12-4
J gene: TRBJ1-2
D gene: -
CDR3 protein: CASTSKGYINYGYTF
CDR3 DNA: TGTGCCAGCACCTCTAAGGGGTATATTAACTATGGCTACACCTTC